One and the same sample provided the 17 T cell receptor beta chains below, sequenced in a study of T cell responses to AZD1222 COVID-19 vaccine. Only in-frame clones appear in the TCRdb table, and some are missing; sequencing was by immunoSEQ multiplex PCR. The sample contains 110,000 or so clones, around 89% of which appear only once. Specimen: peripheral blood, collected 28 days after the second AZD1222 dose. The receptors shown here come from an adult who received the AZD1222 COVID-19 vaccine.

The V gene is TRBV7-3, the J gene TRBJ2-7, with 11 bases fitting TRBD2. Per the germline V gene, CDR1 is SGHTA and CDR2 is FQGTGA. V shed 5 bases and J 2 bases; nucleotides not matched to a gene: 11. The CDR3 totals 17 residues. The CDR3 protein is CASSVHRTSGPAYEQYF. The CDR3 region has the DNA TGTGCCAGCAGCGTACACCGGACTAGCGGGCCCGCCTACGAGCAGTACTTC.

The rearrangement joins TRBV29-1 to TRBJ1-1; a weak D match, TRBD1 (5 bases). CDR1 is SQVTM and CDR2 is ANQGSEA in the germline V gene. Trimming pared 5 bases from V and 3 bases from J, leaving 13 bases between. CDR3 size: 13 residues. The CDR3 sequence: CSVQGYADTEAFF. The DNA for the CDR3 is TGCAGCGTTCAGGGTTATGCGGACACTGAAGCTTTCTTT. Drawing the rest from reference TRBV29-1 and TRBJ1-1, the complete variable domain is SAVISQKPSRDICQRGTSLTIQCQVDSQVTMMFWYRQQPGQSLTLIATANQGSEATYESGFVIDKFPISRPNLTFSTLTVSNMSPEDSSIYLCSVQGYADTEAFFGQGTRLTVV.

This sequence joins TRBV2 and TRBJ1-1, with D uncertain. The CDR3 is made up of 13 amino acids. Trimming took off 5 bases at V and 5 bases at J, with 12 bases between the two ends. Germline CDR1 is SNHLY and CDR2 is FYNNEI. The CDR3 bases are TGTGCCAGCAGTTGGTTCCAGGAGACTGAAGCTTTCTTT. Translation gives CASSWFQETEAFF. Supplemented by reference TRBV2 and TRBJ1-1, the full variable domain reads EPEVTQTPSHQVTQMGQEVILRCVPISNHLYFYWYRQILGQKVEFLVSFYNNEISEKSEIFDDQFSVERPDGSNFTLKIRSTKLEDSAMYFCASSWFQETEAFFGQGTRLTVV.

The chain combines TRBV25-1 with TRBJ2-3, with D possibly being TRBD1 or TRBD2 (5 bases each). This CDR3 spans 14 amino acids. The V end was cut by 6 bases, the J end by 8 bases, with 18 bases between. The germline V gene encodes CDR1 MGHDK and CDR2 SYGVNS. In DNA form, the CDR3 reads TGTGCCAGCAGCTCCCTGATCGAGGGGAGTACGCAGTATTTT. The encoded protein is CASSSLIEGSTQYF.

The chain uses TRBV9 and TRBJ1-6, with D maybe TRBD1 (6 bases). Trimming stripped 3 bases from V and 9 bases from J, with 13 bases between. The germline gives CDR1 SGDLS, CDR2 YYNGEE. The CDR3 covers 14 residues. As DNA, the CDR3 is TGTGCCAGCAGCGCGCTGACAGGCGGTTCACCCCTCCACTTT. The encoded protein is CASSALTGGSPLHF.

This sequence joins TRBV2 and TRBJ1-4; D perhaps matches TRBD1 (6 bases). The V end lost 8 bases, the J end lost 7 bases, and 20 bases lay between the germline ends. Germline-derived CDR1 and CDR2 are SNHLY and FYNNEI. This CDR3 has 15 residues. CDR3 residues: CASRPPGGPGEKLFF. In nucleotides, the CDR3 is TGTGCCAGCCGTCCCCCGGGGGGGCCGGGTGAAAAACTGTTTTTT.

This clone has just a few counts. The genes are TRBV6-2 or TRBV6-3 and TRBJ2-7; D unresolved. V lost 5 bases to trimming and J lost 3 bases, with 8 bases between them. This CDR3 has 12 residues. Germline V gene lookup returns CDR1 MNHEY and CDR2 SVGEGT. The CDR3 loop is CASSIRDYEQYF. The CDR3 DNA sequence: TGTGCCAGCAGTATAAGGGACTACGAGCAGTACTTC.

The J gene is TRBJ2-1, the V gene TRBV4-2; 14 bases agree with TRBD2. CDR3 length equals 17 residues. Germline lookup yields CDR1 LGHNA and CDR2 YNFKEQ. V shed 0 bases and J 9 bases; nucleotides not matched to a gene: 7. In nucleotides, the CDR3 is TGTGCCAGCAGCCAAGATGGGACTAGCGGGGGATTTAGTGAGCAGTTCTTC. Protein sequence: CASSQDGTSGGFSEQFF.

This chain links TRBV3-1 (or the pseudogene TRBV3-2) with TRBJ2-1; the D gene is possibly TRBD1 (5 bases). Germline V gene data show CDR1 as LGHDT and CDR2 as YNNKEL (reference sequence). Trimming took off 8 bases at V and 0 bases at J, with 14 bases between the two ends. The CDR3 loop spans 15 amino acids. The CDR3 protein is CASGATSSSYNEQFF. The CDR3 DNA reads as TGTGCCAGCGGGGCGACTTCGAGCTCCTACAATGAGCAGTTCTTC.

In this sample, this clone turned up once. V gene TRBV3-1 (or the pseudogene TRBV3-2) combines with J gene TRBJ1-3; 7 bases align to TRBD1. Looked up from germline, CDR1 is LGHDT and CDR2 is YNNKEL (reference sequence). The V segment lost 3 bases and the J segment 8 bases; nucleotides outside the gene matches: 13. The CDR3 consists of 16 residues. Written as DNA, the CDR3 is TGTGCCAGCAGCCATGAATACAGGGGCATTAGGGACACCATATATTTT. Protein product: CASSHEYRGIRDTIYF.

This chain connects TRBV6-5 to TRBJ2-7; the D gene is possibly TRBD1 (6 bases). V shed 6 bases and J shed 1 base, with 16 bases lying between them. There are 15 residues in the CDR3. Germline loops: CDR1 MNHEY, CDR2 SVGAGI. CDR3 sequence: CASRLTLGQSYEQYF. The CDR3 nucleotides read TGTGCCAGCAGGTTGACCTTAGGACAGTCCTACGAGCAGTACTTC.

The rearrangement links TRBV20-1 to TRBJ2-5; D gene unclear. V lost 6 bases and J 5 bases, leaving 10 bases between the germline ends. Germline V gene sequence: CDR1 DFQATT, CDR2 SNEGSKA (reference sequence). The CDR3 contains 11 residues. The CDR3 reads CSAIYGETQYF. The CDR3 region has the DNA TGCAGTGCAATCTACGGGGAGACCCAGTACTTC.

The gene calls are TRBV9 and TRBJ2-3; D remains ambiguous. This CDR3 contains 11 residues. V dropped 4 bases and J dropped 3 bases, with 3 bases sitting between them. Per the germline V gene, CDR1 is SGDLS and CDR2 is YYNGEE. The CDR3 DNA reads as TGTGCCAGCAGCATAACAGATACGCAGTATTTT. Residues: CASSITDTQYF.

The V and J genes are TRBV27 and TRBJ2-7; D not certain. The CDR3 runs 13 residues. V was cut by 2 bases and J by 3 bases, with 8 bases left in between. CDR1 and CDR2 (germline): MNHEY, SMNVEV (reference sequence). CDR3 amino acids: CASSLGLIYEQYF. DNA for the CDR3: TGTGCCAGCAGTTTAGGTCTAATCTACGAGCAGTACTTC.

J is TRBJ1-6 and V is TRBV4-3, with 7 bases fitting TRBD1. This CDR3 is 16 amino acids long. The germline CDR1 and CDR2 sequences are LGHNA and YSLEER. V lost 4 bases, J lost 10 bases, and 13 bases stayed unmatched. CDR3 in amino acids: CASSPTTGDGYSPLHF. In nucleotides, the CDR3 is TGCGCCAGCAGCCCAACAACAGGGGACGGATACTCACCCCTCCACTTT.

This chain joins TRBV18 and TRBJ2-3; D uncertain. Germline V lookup: CDR1 KGHSH, CDR2 LQKENI. Trimming took 8 bases from V and 5 from J, leaving 11 bases between them. There are 12 residues in the CDR3. The CDR3, as DNA: TGTGCCAGCACGCGGCAAGGAGATACGCAGTATTTT. Residues: CASTRQGDTQYF.

The genes are TRBV19 and TRBJ1-2, with TRBD1 matching over 10 bases. From germline, CDR1 is LNHDA and CDR2 SQIVND (reference sequence). The CDR3 has 16 amino acids. V lost 5 bases, J lost 5 bases, and 11 bases stayed unmatched. As DNA, the CDR3 is TGTGCCAGTAGTTCGCGCGGGACAGGGGATTCTTATGGCTACACCTTC. Translating it yields CASSSRGTGDSYGYTF. The whole variable domain, filled in from reference TRBV19 and TRBJ1-2, reads DGGITQSPKYLFRKEGQNVTLSCEQNLNHDAMYWYRQDPGQGLRLIYYSQIVNDFQKGDIAEGYSVSREKKESFPLTVTSAQKNPTAFYLCASSSRGTGDSYGYTFGSGTRLTVV.